The 29 T cell receptor beta chains below all came from one sample that was sequenced in a study of blood T cells in healthy people across ages. A J-beta primer mix and a sample-barcoded 5' primer were used in a second PCR of about 6 to 12 cycles. TCRdb passed the 5' RACE reads through MiXCR, listing each CDR3 protein once. Of around 800,000 distinct CDR3 sequences listed, under 30% were seen once; the top ten hold 2.5% to 3.5%. These data are also associated with another study on T cells of mothers and their children.

The sequencing input was blood. The receptors originated from a boy between 10 and 17 years old in good health.

In regard to this clonotype: One end of the junction fails to match germline, which may point to a read error. V gene TRBV12-3 or TRBV12-4 combines with J gene TRBJ1-2, with D maybe TRBD1 (6 bases). This CDR3 spans 12 amino acids. The CDR3 loop is CAGSAGVYGYTF. The CDR3 region has the DNA TGTGCCGGCAGCGCAGGGGTCTATGGCTACACCTTC.

V and J are TRBV7-2 and TRBJ2-1, with no clear D. Per germline, CDR1 SGHTA and CDR2 FQGNSA. There are 14 residues in the CDR3. The ends were cut back, 4 bases at V and 3 bases at J, with 10 bases in the middle. CDR3 sequence (DNA): TGTGCCAGCAGCTCCCGGACCGTCTACAATGAGCAGTTCTTC. The encoded protein is CASSSRTVYNEQFF.

This clonotype was observed a few times. The rearrangement links TRBV20-1 to TRBJ2-5; 9 nucleotides agree with TRBD2. The V gene end was trimmed by 0 bases and the J gene end by 5 bases; junction bases not matched to a gene: 7. The CDR3 sequence is 15 residues long. Germline CDR1 and CDR2: DFQATT and SNEGSKA (reference sequence). The CDR3 reads CSARDLGGGGETQYF. The CDR3 nucleotides are TGCAGTGCTAGAGATCTAGGCGGGGGGGGCGAGACCCAGTACTTC.

This clonotype was counted a few times. The gene calls are TRBV29-1 and TRBJ2-2, with no clear D. V lost 2 bases and J 7 bases, leaving 8 bases between the germline ends. The CDR3 runs 12 residues. Germline V gene sequence: CDR1 SQVTM, CDR2 ANQGSEA. CDR3 nucleotides: TGCAGCGTTGAATATGGGTTCGGGGAGCTGTTTTTT. Protein product: CSVEYGFGELFF.

The J gene is TRBJ2-6, the V gene TRBV18; maybe TRBD1 (5 bases). Trimming stripped 2 bases from V and 2 bases from J, with 10 bases between. CDR1 is KGHSH, CDR2 LQKENI, per germline. The length of the CDR3 is 16 residues. The CDR3 reads CASSPNQGTGANVLTF. Here the CDR3 DNA reads TGTGCCAGCTCACCAAATCAGGGAACTGGGGCCAACGTCCTGACTTTC.

Points on this clonotype: A much bigger clone sits one base away, suggesting this may be a read error. The gene calls are TRBV7-2 and TRBJ2-3; 7 bases agree with TRBD2. Germline V gene lookup returns CDR1 SGHTA and CDR2 FQGNSA. Losses at the gene ends were 2 bases for V and 3 bases for J; bases not matched to a gene: 11. The CDR3 has 17 amino acids. CDR3 in DNA: TGTGCCAGCAGCTTACACCCGGGACCAGCGGGGACAGATACGCAGTATTTT. Amino acids: CASSLHPGPAGTDTQYF.

This chain joins TRBV2 and TRBJ2-1; 9 bases agree with TRBD2. The CDR3 loop spans 16 amino acids. The junction had 9 bases not matched to a gene; V was cut back by 3 bases and J by 6 bases. The germline V gene encodes CDR1 SNHLY and CDR2 FYNNEI. Here the CDR3 DNA reads TGTGCCAGCAGTGAGTGGCTAGCGGGGACGGGCAATGAGCAGTTCTTC. It codes for CASSEWLAGTGNEQFF.

The chain recombines TRBV21-1 with TRBJ2-1; TRBD2, the D gene given by the table, was not confirmed from the DNA. TRBV21-1 is described as a pseudogene. The CDR3 spans 15 residues. The DNA of the CDR3 is TGTGCCAGCAACGGGGCTCTCCGCGCCTACAATGAGCAGTTCTTC. Residues: CASNGALRAYNEQFF.

The J gene is TRBJ1-5, the V gene TRBV5-5; 9 nucleotides line up with TRBD1. V was pared by 4 bases and J by 13 bases, with 12 bases of the junction left unmatched. Germline CDR1 SGHKS, CDR2 YYEKEE (reference sequence). This CDR3 is 14 amino acids long. CDR3: CASSRGTGRHGQHF. In DNA form, the CDR3 reads TGTGCCAGCAGCCGGGGGACAGGGAGACATGGGCAGCATTTT.

This clonotype was seen a few times. This chain uses TRBV7-6 with TRBJ2-5, with 10 bases identical to TRBD2. Germline CDR1 reads SGHVS; CDR2 reads FNYEAQ. The CDR3 is 15 residues long. J was trimmed by 10 bases and V by 3 bases; bases with no gene match: 11. CDR3 protein: CASSLSSGGFGDQYF. Here the CDR3 DNA reads TGTGCCAGCAGCTTGTCTAGCGGGGGTTTCGGGGACCAGTACTTC.

This chain connects TRBV19 to TRBJ1-2; 9 nucleotides match TRBD1. In germline, CDR1 is LNHDA, CDR2 SQIVND (reference sequence). J was trimmed by 0 bases and V by 5 bases; bases with no gene match: 7. This CDR3 is built from 16 residues. CDR3 in amino acids: CASSRDRVKANYGYTF. The CDR3 coding sequence is TGTGCCAGTAGTCGGGACAGGGTAAAAGCTAACTATGGCTACACCTTC.

J is TRBJ2-1 and V is TRBV3-1; D is perhaps TRBD2 (6 bases). Germline values: CDR1 LGHDT, CDR2 YNNKEL (reference sequence). The CDR3 has 14 residues. Trimming removed 4 bases at V and 6 bases at J, with 13 bases between. CDR3 amino acids: CASSPLEGLNEQFF. Written as DNA, the CDR3 is TGTGCCAGCAGCCCGTTGGAGGGTCTCAATGAGCAGTTCTTC.

J is TRBJ1-4 and V is TRBV2, with a possible D match to TRBD1 (5 bases). The CDR3 covers 13 residues. V was pared by 3 bases and J by 5 bases, with 7 bases between. Germline V CDR1 and CDR2: SNHLY, FYNNEI. CDR3 in DNA: TGTGCCAGCAGTGACAGGGAGAATGAAAAACTGTTTTTT. Residues: CASSDRENEKLFF.

V usage is TRBV6-1 and J usage is TRBJ2-5; TRBD1 agrees at 9 bases. Germline CDR1 reads MNHNS; CDR2 reads SASEGT. Trimming took 6 bases from V and 5 from J; bases not matched to a gene: 7. This CDR3 has 14 amino acids. The CDR3 loop is CASRRDRVWETQYF. CDR3 sequence (DNA): TGTGCCAGCAGAAGGGACAGGGTATGGGAGACCCAGTACTTC.

This chain joins TRBV3-1 and TRBJ2-5; no definite D call. CDR3 length: 16 amino acids. Trimming removed 1 base from V and 1 base from J, with 13 bases in between. Germline values: CDR1 LGHDT, CDR2 YNNKEL (reference sequence). In DNA form, the CDR3 reads TGTGCCAGCAGCCAAGGTACCCCCTCCGGCCAAGAGACCCAGTACTTC. Its protein product is CASSQGTPSGQETQYF.

This chain connects TRBV10-3 to TRBJ1-2, with D tentatively TRBD1 (5 bases). Trimming stripped 11 bases from V and 8 bases from J, with 15 bases between. CDR1 and CDR2 (germline): ENHRY, SYGVKD. CDR3 length: 11 amino acids. This CDR3 is CAAWGTEGYTF. The DNA for the CDR3 is TGTGCCGCATGGGGGACGGAGGGCTACACCTTC.

The chain recombines TRBV30 with TRBJ2-5; D may be TRBD2 (5 bases). The CDR3 is made up of 14 amino acids. The V end was cut by 1 base, the J end by 2 bases, with 11 bases between. Germline CDR1 is GTSNPN and CDR2 is SVGIG (reference sequence). CDR3 residues: CAWSGAGAQETQYF. The DNA of the CDR3 is TGTGCCTGGAGTGGGGCGGGCGCACAAGAGACCCAGTACTTC.

This clonotype has ten or more counts. This rearrangement joins TRBV2 to TRBJ1-3, with 8 bases fitting TRBD1. The germline V gene encodes CDR1 SNHLY and CDR2 FYNNEI. V trimming: 4 bases; J trimming: 4 bases; junction bases outside the gene matches: 3. The CDR3 is made up of 14 amino acids. The chain's CDR3 is CASSVGTGGNTIYF. The CDR3 coding sequence is TGTGCCAGCAGTGTTGGGACAGGAGGAAACACCATATATTTT.

This chain connects TRBV15 to TRBJ1-2, with D perhaps matching TRBD1 (6 bases). Looked up from germline, CDR1 is LNHNV and CDR2 is YYDKDF (reference sequence). This CDR3 has 18 amino acids. V was trimmed by 8 bases and J by 4 bases, leaving 29 bases between them. In DNA, the CDR3 is TGTGCCACCGTAGGGGGGAATAACGGAAGGTCGACGAGCTATGGCTACACCTTC. It yields the protein CATVGGNNGRSTSYGYTF. The full variable domain, its missing parts supplied by reference TRBV15 and TRBJ1-2, is DAMVIQNPRYQVTQFGKPVTLSCSQTLNHNVMYWYQQKSSQAPKLLFHYYDKDFNNEADTPDNFQSRRPNTSFCFLDIRSPGLGDTAMYLCATVGGNNGRSTSYGYTFGSGTRLTVV.

The V and J genes are TRBV20-1 and TRBJ2-5, with TRBD2 identical over 13 bases. Germline V gene sequence: CDR1 DFQATT, CDR2 SNEGSKA (reference sequence). The length of the CDR3 is 15 residues. Trimming cost V 7 bases and J 4 bases; bases outside gene matches: 9. CDR3 coding DNA: TGCAGTGTCACTAGCGGGGGGGCGGGGGGAGAGACCCAGTACTTC. Its translation is CSVTSGGAGGETQYF.

V is TRBV6-2 or TRBV6-3 and J is TRBJ2-1; TRBD2 might be the D (6 bases). The CDR3 is made up of 14 amino acids. Per the germline V gene, CDR1 is MNHEY and CDR2 is SVGEGT. V lost 8 bases and J lost 6, with 17 bases in between. CDR3 sequence: CASLSGVPINEQFF. DNA for the CDR3: TGTGCCAGCCTTTCGGGGGTCCCGATCAATGAGCAGTTCTTC.

V is TRBV5-1 and J is TRBJ1-6, with 11 bases lining up with TRBD1. Germline assignment: CDR1 SGHRS and CDR2 YFSETQ. After removal of 4 bases from V and 7 bases from J, the junction contained 7 bases not matched to a gene. This CDR3 comprises 16 residues. CDR3 bases: TGCGCCAGCAGCCGAGGACAGGGGGCGAGGAATTCACCCCTCCACTTT. It yields the protein CASSRGQGARNSPLHF.

This clonotype was detected a few times. The V and J genes are TRBV20-1 and TRBJ2-3; 7 bases agree with TRBD2. V lost 5 bases and J lost 6; bases outside the gene matches: 11. There are 14 residues in the CDR3. CDR1 DFQATT and CDR2 SNEGSKA come from the germline V gene (reference sequence). DNA for the CDR3: TGCAGTGCTCCCCGACTAGCAGAATTTGATACGCAGTATTTT. It encodes CSAPRLAEFDTQYF.

This clonotype was observed a handful of times. The genes are TRBV4-1 and TRBJ2-7; 9 bases align to TRBD1. Germline V CDR1 and CDR2: MGHRA, YSYEKL. After removal of 0 bases from V and 6 bases from J, the junction contained 3 bases not matched to a gene. The CDR3 runs 14 residues. The CDR3 DNA reads as TGCGCCAGCAGCCAAGAACAGGGGGCTGGCGAGCAGTACTTC. Translation gives CASSQEQGAGEQYF.

This chain uses TRBV2 with TRBJ1-5; D perhaps matches TRBD1 (5 bases). The CDR3 sequence is 14 residues long. Germline CDR1 SNHLY, CDR2 FYNNEI. Deletions cut 6 bases from V and 2 bases from J, with 11 bases between. The CDR3: CASRKDTRNQPQHF. Here the CDR3 DNA reads TGTGCCAGCAGAAAGGACACCCGCAATCAGCCCCAGCATTTT.

This clonotype was seen a handful of times. The chain joins TRBV12-3 or TRBV12-4 to TRBJ2-6, with D perhaps matching TRBD1 (6 bases). This CDR3 has 19 amino acids. V lost 4 bases and J 0 bases, leaving 19 bases between the germline ends. CDR3 protein: CASSYNGWGQNSGANVLTF. The CDR3 bases are TGTGCCAGCAGTTACAACGGTTGGGGACAAAACTCTGGGGCCAACGTCCTGACTTTC.

The genes are TRBV6-2 or TRBV6-3 and TRBJ1-2; D not resolved. V was cut by 2 bases and J by 8 bases, with 9 bases left in between. The CDR3 has 12 amino acids. Per the germline V gene, CDR1 is MNHEY and CDR2 is SVGEGT. In DNA, the CDR3 is TGTGCCAGCAGTTACCGGATAAAGGGCTACACCTTC. Translating gives CASSYRIKGYTF.

The rearrangement joins TRBV12-3 or TRBV12-4 to TRBJ2-5; D is uncertain. Deletions cut 4 bases from V and 2 bases from J, with 11 bases between. This CDR3 has 14 amino acids. CDR3 in amino acids: CASSSIASQETQYF. Written as DNA, the CDR3 is TGTGCCAGCAGTTCTATCGCCAGTCAAGAGACCCAGTACTTC.

CDR3 sequence reads: CASSTRTGLDGYTF. For the CDR3, the DNA is TGTGCCAGCAGTACGCGGACAGGGTTGGATGGCTACACCTTC. The chain joins TRBV28 to TRBJ1-2; 8 nucleotides agree with TRBD1. The CDR3 has 14 amino acids. The germline gives CDR1 MDHEN, CDR2 SYDVKM. J was trimmed by 6 bases and V by 5 bases; bases with no gene match: 8.